This entry is about one TCR beta chain. Its cognate antigen is unknown. This CDR3 region has 13 residues. Per the germline V gene, CDR1 is KGHSH and CDR2 is LQKENI. This sample was taken from a study of T cells expressing NK-cell markers. The overall study: Sorted CD3+CD56-NKG2C+, CD3+CD56+NKG2C- and CD3+CD56+NKG2C+ T cells were the source of the TCR beta repertoires. One of eight sequenced donors was HCMV-seronegative; the other seven were seropositive.

Points from the study as a whole: Four of the donors also had these clonotypes leading their CD3+CD56-NKG2C+ fraction.

Template switching by 5'RACE with UMIs generated the TCR beta cDNA. Each CDR3 protein gets one entry in TCRdb, which reprocessed the 5' RACE reads and gives no DNA. Recorded for this sample: a few hundred thousand distinct CDR3 sequences. The V call is TRBV18, the J call TRBJ2-2. The sequenced sample was blood T cells: a sorted CD56 or NKG2C T cell subset, CD4+ or CD8+ T cells, or bulk PBMC T cells (not recorded which). The receptor was isolated from a man younger than 35 in good health. The CDR3 loop reads CASSPISDGELFF.